These 10 T cell receptor beta chains came from one sample sequenced in a study of shared clonotypes between healthy human individuals. The assay was immunoSEQ multiplex PCR, and TCRdb's table has in-frame clones only and misses some. The data hold roughly 1.5 million clones, with around 98% observed a single time. The sequencing input was naive CD4+ T cells sorted from blood. Subset of the sample: CD45RA+ positively selected. These receptors all stem from a man younger than 40 in good health.

V is TRBV2 and J is TRBJ1-1; a possible D gene is TRBD1 (6 bases). V was shortened by 4 bases and J by 8 bases, with 8 bases between the two germline ends. Germline lookup yields CDR1 SNHLY and CDR2 FYNNEI. The CDR3 sequence is 11 residues long. CDR3 residues: CASSVGAEAFF. CDR3 nucleotides: TGTGCCAGCAGTGTGGGGGCAGAAGCTTTCTTT.

This sequence joins TRBV5-1 and TRBJ2-2; possible D gene TRBD1, 5 bases. The CDR3 loop spans 15 amino acids. V was clipped by 0 bases and J by 5 bases, with 11 bases between them. The germline V gene encodes CDR1 SGHRS and CDR2 YFSETQ. DNA for the CDR3: TGCGCCAGCAGCTTGGGGGGCCGGTGGACCGGGGAGCTGTTTTTT. This translates into CASSLGGRWTGELFF.

About this clone itself: The sample has other DNA sequences that encode this CDR3 too. This chain links TRBV9 with TRBJ2-1; D is unresolved. The CDR3 contains 11 residues. Deletions cut 3 bases from V and 7 bases from J, with 5 bases between. Germline V gives CDR1 SGDLS, CDR2 YYNGEE. CDR3 region: CASSGRNEQFF. The DNA for the CDR3 is TGTGCCAGCAGCGGTCGAAATGAGCAGTTCTTC.

This chain uses TRBV27 with TRBJ2-7; 7 nucleotides match TRBD2. The CDR3 extends over 15 amino acids. Germline values: CDR1 MNHEY, CDR2 SMNVEV (reference sequence). V lost 4 bases and J lost 0; bases outside the gene matches: 6. In DNA form, the CDR3 reads TGTGCCAGCAGTTCAAGCGGGGCCAGCTCCTACGAGCAGTACTTC. Amino acid sequence: CASSSSGASSYEQYF.

As concerns this clone: Within the sample, other DNA sequences also encode this same CDR3. The V gene is TRBV5-1, the J gene TRBJ2-5; unclear D gene. From germline, CDR1 is SGHRS and CDR2 YFSETQ. Trimming shortened V by 2 bases and J by 1 base, and 6 bases separated the two germline ends. This CDR3 region has 13 residues. CDR3: CASSLSIQETQYF. The CDR3 DNA follows: TGCGCCAGCAGCTTAAGTATCCAAGAGACCCAGTACTTC. The variable domain in full, completed from reference TRBV5-1 and TRBJ2-5, reads KAGVTQTPRYLIKTRGQQVTLSCSPISGHRSVSWYQQTPGQGLQFLFEYFSETQRNKGNFPGRFSGRQFSNSRSEMNVSTLELGDSALYLCASSLSIQETQYFGPGTRLLVL.

This rearrangement joins TRBV5-1 to TRBJ1-2; 7 nucleotides agree with TRBD1. V lost 1 base and J lost 4; bases outside the gene matches: 7. The CDR3 is 15 amino acids. Germline loops: CDR1 SGHRS, CDR2 YFSETQ. Here the CDR3 reads CASSLNWDRTYGYTF. As DNA, the CDR3 is TGCGCCAGCAGCTTGAACTGGGACAGAACCTATGGCTACACCTTC.

V is TRBV5-1 and J is TRBJ2-7, with 10 positions matching TRBD2. This CDR3 contains 15 residues. V was clipped by 1 base and J by 2 bases; unmatched bases: 3. Germline CDR1 reads SGHRS; CDR2 reads YFSETQ. In DNA, the CDR3 is TGCGCCAGCAGCTTGACTAGCGGGAACACCTACGAGCAGTACTTC. This translates into CASSLTSGNTYEQYF.

V usage is TRBV15 and J usage is TRBJ2-2; D gene unclear. CDR3 size: 17 residues. Trimming shortened V by 0 bases and J by 2 bases, and 13 bases separated the two germline ends. Germline V CDR1 and CDR2: LNHNV, YYDKDF (reference sequence). The CDR3 protein is CATSRDKVIANTGELFF. CDR3 bases: TGTGCCACCAGCAGAGATAAGGTGATAGCAAACACCGGGGAGCTGTTTTTT.

The chain employs TRBV27 and TRBJ2-1; 11 bases are shared with TRBD2. Trimming cost V 8 bases and J 2 bases; bases outside gene matches: 11. Germline CDR1 reads MNHEY; CDR2 reads SMNVEV (reference sequence). This CDR3 is built from 17 residues. CDR3 amino acids: CASRTQLAGVAYNEQFF. As DNA, the CDR3 is TGTGCCAGCCGTACACAACTAGCGGGAGTTGCCTACAATGAGCAGTTCTTC.

This clone was recorded once. The J gene is TRBJ2-3, the V gene TRBV29-1; D possibly matches TRBD1 or TRBD2 (5 bases each). Trimming removed 4 bases from V and 5 bases from J, with 13 bases in between. The CDR3 sequence is 13 residues long. Germline V gives CDR1 SQVTM, CDR2 ANQGSEA. The DNA for the CDR3 is TGCAGCGTTGGATGGGGGTTTGGAGATACGCAGTATTTT. This codes for CSVGWGFGDTQYF.